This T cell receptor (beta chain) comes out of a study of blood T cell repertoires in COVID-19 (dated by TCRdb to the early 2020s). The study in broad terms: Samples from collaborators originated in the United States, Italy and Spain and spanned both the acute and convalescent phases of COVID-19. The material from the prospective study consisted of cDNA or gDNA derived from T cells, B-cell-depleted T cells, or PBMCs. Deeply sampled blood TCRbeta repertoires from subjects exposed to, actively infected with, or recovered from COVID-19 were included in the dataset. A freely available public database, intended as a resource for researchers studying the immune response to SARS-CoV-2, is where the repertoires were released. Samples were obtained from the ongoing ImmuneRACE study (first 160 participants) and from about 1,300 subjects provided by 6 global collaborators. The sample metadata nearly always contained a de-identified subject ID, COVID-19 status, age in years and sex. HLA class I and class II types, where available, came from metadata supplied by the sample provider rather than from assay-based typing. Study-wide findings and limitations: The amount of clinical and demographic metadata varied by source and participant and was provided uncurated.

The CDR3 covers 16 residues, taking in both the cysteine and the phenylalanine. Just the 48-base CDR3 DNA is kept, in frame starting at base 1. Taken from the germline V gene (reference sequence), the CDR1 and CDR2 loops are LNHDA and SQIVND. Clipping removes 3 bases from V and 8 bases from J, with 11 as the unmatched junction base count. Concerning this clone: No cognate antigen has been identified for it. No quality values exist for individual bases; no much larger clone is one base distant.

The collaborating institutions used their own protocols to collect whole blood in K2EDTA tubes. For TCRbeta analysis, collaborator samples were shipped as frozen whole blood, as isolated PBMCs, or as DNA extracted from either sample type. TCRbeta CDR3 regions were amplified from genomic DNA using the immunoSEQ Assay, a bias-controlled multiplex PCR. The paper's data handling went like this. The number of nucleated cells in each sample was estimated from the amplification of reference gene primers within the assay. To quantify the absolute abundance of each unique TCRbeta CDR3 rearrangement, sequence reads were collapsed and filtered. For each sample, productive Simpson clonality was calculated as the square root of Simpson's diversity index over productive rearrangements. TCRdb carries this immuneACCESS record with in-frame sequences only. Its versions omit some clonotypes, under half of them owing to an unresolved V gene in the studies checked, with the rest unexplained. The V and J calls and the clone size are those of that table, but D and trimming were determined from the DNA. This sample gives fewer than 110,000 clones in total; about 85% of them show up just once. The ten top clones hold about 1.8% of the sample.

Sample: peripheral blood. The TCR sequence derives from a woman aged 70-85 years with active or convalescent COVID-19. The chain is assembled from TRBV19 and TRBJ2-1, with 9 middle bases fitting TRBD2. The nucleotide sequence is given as TGTGCCAGTAGTATTAGTGGTAGCGGGAGTAATTATGAGCAGTTCTTC. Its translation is CASSISGSGSNYEQFF.